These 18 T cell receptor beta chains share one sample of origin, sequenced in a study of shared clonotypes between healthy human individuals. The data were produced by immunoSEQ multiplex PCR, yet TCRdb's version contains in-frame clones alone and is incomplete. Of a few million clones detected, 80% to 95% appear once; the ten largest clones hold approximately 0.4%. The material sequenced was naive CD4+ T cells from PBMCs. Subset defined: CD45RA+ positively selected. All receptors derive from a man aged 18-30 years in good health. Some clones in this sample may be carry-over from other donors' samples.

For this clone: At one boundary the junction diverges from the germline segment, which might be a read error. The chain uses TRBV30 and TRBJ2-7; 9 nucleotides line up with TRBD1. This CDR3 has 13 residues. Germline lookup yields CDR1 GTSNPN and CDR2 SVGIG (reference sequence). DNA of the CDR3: TGTGCCTGGACTCGGGACAGGGACCACGAGCAGCACTTC. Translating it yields CAWTRDRDHEQHF.

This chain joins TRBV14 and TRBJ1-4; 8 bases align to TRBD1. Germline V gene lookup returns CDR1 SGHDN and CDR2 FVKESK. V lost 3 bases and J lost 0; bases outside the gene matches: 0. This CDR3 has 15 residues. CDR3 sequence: CASSQGQATNEKLFF. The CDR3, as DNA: TGTGCCAGCAGCCAGGGACAGGCAACTAATGAAAAACTGTTTTTT.

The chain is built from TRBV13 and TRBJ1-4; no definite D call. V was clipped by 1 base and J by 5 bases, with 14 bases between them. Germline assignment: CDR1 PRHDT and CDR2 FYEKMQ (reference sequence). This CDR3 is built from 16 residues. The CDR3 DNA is TGTGCCAGCAGCTTAGAAGCTGCCGACCAGAATGAAAAACTGTTTTTT. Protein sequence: CASSLEAADQNEKLFF.

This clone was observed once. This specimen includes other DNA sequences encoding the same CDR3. The CDR3: CASSVSGDAYNEQFF. CDR3 sequence (DNA): TGTGCCAGCAGCGTATCCGGAGACGCCTACAATGAGCAGTTCTTC. The chain uses TRBV9 and TRBJ2-1; D is undetermined. CDR3 length: 15 residues. CDR1 is SGDLS, CDR2 YYNGEE, per germline. V was pared by 1 base and J by 2 bases, with 10 bases between.

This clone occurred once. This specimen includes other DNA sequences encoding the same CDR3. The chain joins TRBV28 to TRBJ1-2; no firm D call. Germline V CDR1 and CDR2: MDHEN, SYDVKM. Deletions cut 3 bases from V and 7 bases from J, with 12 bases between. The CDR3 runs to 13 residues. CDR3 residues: CASSLSPSRGYTF. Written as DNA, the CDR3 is TGTGCCAGCAGTTTGAGTCCTAGTCGTGGCTACACCTTC.

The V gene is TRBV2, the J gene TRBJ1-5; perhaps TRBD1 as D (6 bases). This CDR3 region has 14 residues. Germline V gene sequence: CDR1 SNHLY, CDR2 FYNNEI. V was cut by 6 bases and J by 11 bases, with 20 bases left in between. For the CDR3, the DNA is TGTGCCAGCAGCAGAGGACAGCGACCCAGCACCCAGCATTTT. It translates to CASSRGQRPSTQHF.

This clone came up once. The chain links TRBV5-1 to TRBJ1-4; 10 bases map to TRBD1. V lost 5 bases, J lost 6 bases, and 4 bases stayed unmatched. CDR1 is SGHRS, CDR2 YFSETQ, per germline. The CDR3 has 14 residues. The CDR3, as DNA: TGCGCCAGCAGATCCGGGACAGGGGATGAAAAACTGTTTTTT. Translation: CASRSGTGDEKLFF.

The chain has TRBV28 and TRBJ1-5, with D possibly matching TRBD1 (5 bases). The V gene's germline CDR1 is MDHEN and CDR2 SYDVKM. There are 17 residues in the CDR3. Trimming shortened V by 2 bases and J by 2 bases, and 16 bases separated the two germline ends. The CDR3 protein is CASSLGGSVWGNQPQHF. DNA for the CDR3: TGTGCCAGCAGTTTAGGGGGATCCGTCTGGGGCAATCAGCCCCAGCATTTT.

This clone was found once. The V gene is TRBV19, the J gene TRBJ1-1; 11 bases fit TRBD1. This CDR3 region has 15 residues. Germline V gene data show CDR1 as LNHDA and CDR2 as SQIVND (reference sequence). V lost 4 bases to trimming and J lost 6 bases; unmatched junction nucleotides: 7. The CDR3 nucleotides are TGTGCCAGTAGTAGCCTCCCGGGACAGGGGGCTGAAGCTTTCTTT. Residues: CASSSLPGQGAEAFF. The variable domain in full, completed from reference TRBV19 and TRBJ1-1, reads DGGITQSPKYLFRKEGQNVTLSCEQNLNHDAMYWYRQDPGQGLRLIYYSQIVNDFQKGDIAEGYSVSREKKESFPLTVTSAQKNPTAFYLCASSSLPGQGAEAFFGQGTRLTVV.

The CDR3 loop is CASSPSHQSISYEQYF. In DNA form, the CDR3 reads TGTGCCAGCAGCCCCAGCCATCAGAGTATATCCTACGAGCAGTACTTC. The J gene is TRBJ2-7, the V gene TRBV7-3, with D unclear. The germline V gene has CDR1 SGHTA and CDR2 FQGTGA. Trimming left V 5 bases short and J 1 base short, with 18 bases between. This CDR3 is built from 16 residues.

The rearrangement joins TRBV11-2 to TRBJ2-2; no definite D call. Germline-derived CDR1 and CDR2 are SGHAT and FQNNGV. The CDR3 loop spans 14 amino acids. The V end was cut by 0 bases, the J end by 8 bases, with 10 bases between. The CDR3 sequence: CASSLEVYLGELFF. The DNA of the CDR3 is TGTGCCAGCAGCTTAGAAGTCTACCTGGGGGAGCTGTTTTTT.

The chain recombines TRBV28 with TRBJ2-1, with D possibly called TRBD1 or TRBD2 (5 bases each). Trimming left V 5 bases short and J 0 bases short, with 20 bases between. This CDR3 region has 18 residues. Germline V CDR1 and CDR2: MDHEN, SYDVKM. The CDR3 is CASSLVPPLGVSYNEQFF. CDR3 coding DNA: TGTGCCAGCAGTCTCGTTCCCCCCTTGGGGGTCTCCTACAATGAGCAGTTCTTC.

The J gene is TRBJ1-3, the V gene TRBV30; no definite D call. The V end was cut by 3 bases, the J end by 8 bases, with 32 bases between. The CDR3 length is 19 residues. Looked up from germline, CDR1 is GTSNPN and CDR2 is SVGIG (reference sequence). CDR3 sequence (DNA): TGTGCCTGGAGCCCCCGGTGGGGAGCCGTTAGACTGAGAAGGGACACCATATATTTT. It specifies CAWSPRWGAVRLRRDTIYF.

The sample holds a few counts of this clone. The CDR3 loop reads CASRPGQSFQPQHF. CDR3 DNA sequence: TGTGCCAGCAGACCGGGACAGTCCTTCCAGCCCCAGCATTTT. V is TRBV28 and J is TRBJ1-5; TRBD1 aligns across 7 bases. This CDR3 contains 14 residues. Germline V CDR1 and CDR2: MDHEN, SYDVKM. The trim removed 6 bases at V and 7 bases at J, leaving 9 bases unmatched.

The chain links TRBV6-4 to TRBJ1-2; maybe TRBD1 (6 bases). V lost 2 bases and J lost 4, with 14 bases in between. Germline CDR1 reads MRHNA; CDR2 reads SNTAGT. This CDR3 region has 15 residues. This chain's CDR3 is CASSDGGRQPYGYTF. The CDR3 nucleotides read TGTGCCAGCAGTGACGGGGGCAGGCAGCCCTATGGCTACACCTTC.

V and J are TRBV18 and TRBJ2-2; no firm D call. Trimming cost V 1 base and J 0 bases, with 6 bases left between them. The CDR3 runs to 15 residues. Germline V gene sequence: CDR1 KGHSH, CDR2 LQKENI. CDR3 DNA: TGTGCCAGCTCACCACGGTCTGCGAACACCGGGGAGCTGTTTTTT. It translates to CASSPRSANTGELFF. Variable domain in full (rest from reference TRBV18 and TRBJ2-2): NAGVMQNPRHLVRRRGQEARLRCSPMKGHSHVYWYRQLPEEGLKFMVYLQKENIIDESGMPKERFSAEFPKEGPSILRIQQVVRGDSAAYFCASSPRSANTGELFFGEGSRLTVL.

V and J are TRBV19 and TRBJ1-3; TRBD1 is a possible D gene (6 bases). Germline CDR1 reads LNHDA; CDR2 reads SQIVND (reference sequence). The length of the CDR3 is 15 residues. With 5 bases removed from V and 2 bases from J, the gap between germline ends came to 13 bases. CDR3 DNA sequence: TGTGCCAGTAGTGGTACAGGGTCTCCTGGAAACACCATATATTTT. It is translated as CASSGTGSPGNTIYF.

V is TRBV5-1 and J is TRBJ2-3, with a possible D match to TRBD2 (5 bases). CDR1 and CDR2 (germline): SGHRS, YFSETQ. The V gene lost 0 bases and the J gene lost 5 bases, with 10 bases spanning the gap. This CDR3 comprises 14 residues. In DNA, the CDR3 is TGCGCCAGCAGCTTGGCTCTGACTATAGATACGCAGTATTTT. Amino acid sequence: CASSLALTIDTQYF.